This record concerns one TCR beta chain sequence. The data belong to a study of shared clonotypes between healthy human individuals. Clones were sequenced by immunoSEQ multiplex PCR, and TCRdb holds only the in-frame ones, with some missing. The sample yields 740,000 or so clones, around four fifths seen once. V was clipped by 4 bases and J by 1 base; unmatched bases: 5. Germline CDR1 is SGHRS and CDR2 is YFSETQ. The length of the CDR3 is 16 residues. The chain has TRBV5-1 and TRBJ2-7; 13 bases line up with TRBD2. Specimen: memory CD4+ T cells sorted from blood. The subset denotes: CD45RA-negative fraction. This receptor was identified in a woman aged 30 to 39 in good health. CDR3 nucleotide sequence: TGCGCCAGCAGCCCCGGGACTAGCGGGATGTCCTACGAGCAGTACTTC. Encoded protein: CASSPGTSGMSYEQYF.